Following are 20 T cell receptor beta chains from one sample sequenced in a study of cytomegalovirus exposure and HLA in healthy donors. It was with 60 Vbeta and 13 Jbeta primers that the PCR ran. Method: immunoSEQ multiplex PCR; TCRdb's copy keeps in-frame clones and lacks some. The data show more than 65,000 clones, roughly 68% seen once. Sequencing was done on a sample of PBMCs. Receptors were obtained from a woman aged 60 to 75 in good health and CMV-seropositive.

The gene calls are TRBV30 and TRBJ2-2; TRBD2 agrees at 16 bases. V trimming: 2 bases; J trimming: 5 bases; junction bases outside the gene matches: 2. The CDR3 runs 16 residues. In germline, CDR1 is GTSNPN, CDR2 SVGIG (reference sequence). CDR3: CAWSPGLAGGTGELFF. The CDR3 nucleotides are TGTGCCTGGAGTCCGGGACTAGCGGGGGGGACCGGGGAGCTGTTTTTT.

This clone showed up just once. The J gene is TRBJ2-3, the V gene TRBV2; a weak D match, TRBD2 (6 bases). V lost 1 base to trimming and J lost 5 bases, with 13 bases between them. The CDR3 sequence is 15 residues long. Germline V gene data show CDR1 as SNHLY and CDR2 as FYNNEI. CDR3 coding DNA: TGTGCCAGCAGTGAAGTATGGGGGGACGGAGATACGCAGTATTTT. The encoded protein is CASSEVWGDGDTQYF.

In its sample, this clone was seen once. The chain combines TRBV29-1 with TRBJ2-3, with D possibly TRBD2 on 6 matching bases. Germline V lookup: CDR1 SQVTM, CDR2 ANQGSEA. This CDR3 region has 12 residues. Trimming pared 7 bases from V and 3 bases from J, leaving 11 bases between. This CDR3 is CSGDGGTDTQYF. As DNA, the CDR3 is TGCAGCGGGGACGGGGGAACAGATACGCAGTATTTT.

This clone has just a few counts. V usage is TRBV6-5 and J usage is TRBJ2-7, with 7 nucleotides matching TRBD2. The J segment lost 2 bases and the V segment lost 6 bases, leaving 4 bases of the junction unmatched. Per the germline V gene, CDR1 is MNHEY and CDR2 is SVGAGI. The CDR3 loop spans 13 amino acids. CDR3: CASSRDYPYEQYF. For the CDR3, the DNA is TGTGCCAGCAGCCGGGACTACCCCTACGAGCAGTACTTC.

J is TRBJ1-1 and V is TRBV19; D is unclear. This CDR3 is built from 14 residues. Germline CDR1 is LNHDA and CDR2 is SQIVND (reference sequence). V gave up 5 bases and J gave up 4 bases, with 14 bases separating them. This CDR3 reads CASSAGARITEAFF. The CDR3 bases are TGTGCCAGTAGTGCGGGTGCACGGATCACTGAAGCTTTCTTT.

The V gene is TRBV6-5, the J gene TRBJ2-3, with a weak D call TRBD2 (6 bases). V lost 2 bases, J lost 2 bases, and 8 bases lay in between. CDR3 length equals 14 residues. Per the germline V gene, CDR1 is MNHEY and CDR2 is SVGAGI. The DNA of the CDR3 is TGTGCCAGCAGTTACGGGACTTTCACAGATACGCAGTATTTT. Translated, it gives CASSYGTFTDTQYF.

With regard to this clone: One junction end does not reproduce the germline sequence, and a read error may be involved. V gene TRBV4-2 combines with J gene TRBJ1-1; 8 bases are a match to TRBD1. Germline V CDR1 and CDR2: LGHNA, YNFKEQ. The CDR3 sequence is 15 residues long. CDR3 sequence reads: CASSQWTGSYAEVFF. The CDR3 DNA sequence: TGTGCCAGCAGCCAATGGACAGGGTCATACGCTGAAGTTTTCTTT.

This clone was recorded only once. This chain connects TRBV5-6 to TRBJ1-3; D is unresolved. The CDR3 totals 16 residues. CDR1 is SGHDT, CDR2 YYEEEE, per germline. Trimming left V 4 bases short and J 0 bases short, with 14 bases between. The CDR3 is CASSRTGIYSGNTIYF. The CDR3 DNA follows: TGTGCCAGCAGCAGGACGGGGATCTACTCTGGAAACACCATATATTTT.

The chain couples TRBV28 to TRBJ1-1; maybe TRBD1 (6 bases). The CDR3 extends over 13 amino acids. Germline V CDR1 and CDR2: MDHEN, SYDVKM. Trimming removed 5 bases from V and 1 base from J, with 8 bases in between. This chain's CDR3 is CASSKGQNTEAFF. CDR3 bases: TGTGCCAGCAGTAAGGGACAGAACACTGAAGCTTTCTTT.

The chain has TRBV5-1 and TRBJ2-1, with D possibly matching TRBD2 (6 bases). The germline CDR1 and CDR2 sequences are SGHRS and YFSETQ. V was trimmed by 5 bases and J by 6 bases, leaving 24 bases between them. The CDR3 contains 17 residues. The CDR3, as DNA: TGCGCCAGCAGACTTCGTCCGGGAGACCCCCCGTCCAATGAGCAGTTCTTC. Encoded protein: CASRLRPGDPPSNEQFF.

The chain carries TRBV10-3 and TRBJ1-5, with D possibly TRBD1 on 6 matching bases. This CDR3 spans 14 amino acids. The germline V and J ends were trimmed by 5 bases and 3 bases, with 11 bases remaining between them. The germline V gene encodes CDR1 ENHRY and CDR2 SYGVKD. The CDR3 DNA reads TGTGCCATCAGTCAGGGGACGGACAATCAGCCCCAGCATTTT. Its translation is CAISQGTDNQPQHF.

This clone was seen more than once but under ten times. The chain carries TRBV4-2 and TRBJ2-5; 10 bases fit TRBD1. Germline V gene lookup returns CDR1 LGHNA and CDR2 YNFKEQ. CDR3 length: 16 amino acids. V was clipped by 2 bases and J by 6 bases; unmatched bases: 9. CDR3 residues: CASSQQRQGATQTQYF. The CDR3 nucleotides read TGTGCCAGCAGCCAACAACGACAGGGGGCGACACAGACCCAGTACTTC.

This sequence joins TRBV4-1 and TRBJ2-1; the D is unclear. The CDR3 spans 14 residues. Trimming took 3 bases from V and 5 from J, leaving 11 bases between them. CDR1 is MGHRA and CDR2 is YSYEKL in the germline V gene. In nucleotides, the CDR3 is TGCGCCAGCAGCCACCCCCTCGGAGACAATGAGCAGTTCTTC. This gives the protein CASSHPLGDNEQFF.

This chain connects TRBV11-3 to TRBJ2-2, with 7 bases identical to TRBD1. From germline, CDR1 is SGHNT and CDR2 YENEEA. This CDR3 comprises 14 residues. The V gene end was trimmed by 5 bases and the J gene end by 4 bases; junction bases not matched to a gene: 4. CDR3 DNA: TGTGCCAGCAGCGCACAGGGGCTCACCGGGGAGCTGTTTTTT. Its translation is CASSAQGLTGELFF.

This clone was counted only a few times. J is TRBJ1-1 and V is TRBV30, with D possibly TRBD1 on 6 matching bases. V lost 3 bases and J lost 4, with 9 bases in between. From germline, CDR1 is GTSNPN and CDR2 SVGIG (reference sequence). The CDR3 consists of 12 residues. The CDR3 sequence is CAWRQGGTEAFF. CDR3 DNA sequence: TGTGCCTGGAGACAGGGCGGCACTGAAGCTTTCTTT.

This clone was found a few times. The chain is built from TRBV30 and TRBJ1-2; 7 bases agree with TRBD1. CDR1 is GTSNPN and CDR2 is SVGIG in the germline V gene (reference sequence). The CDR3 consists of 14 residues. With V trimmed by 4 bases and J by 8 bases, 13 bases remained unmatched. CDR3 bases: TGTGCCTGGAACCGAGTCGGGACAGTATTAGGCTACACCTTC. Amino acid sequence: CAWNRVGTVLGYTF.

The J gene is TRBJ2-7, the V gene TRBV11-2; 9 bases map to TRBD1. The V segment lost 4 bases and the J segment 7 bases; nucleotides outside the gene matches: 5. This CDR3 spans 13 amino acids. Germline CDR1 is SGHAT and CDR2 is FQNNGV. CDR3 in DNA: TGTGCCAGCAGCTCCGGGACAGGGAGGGAGCAGTACTTC. Amino acid sequence: CASSSGTGREQYF.

V is TRBV7-9 and J is TRBJ1-2; 7 bases align to TRBD1. Losses at the gene ends were 1 base for V and 5 bases for J; bases not matched to a gene: 7. Looked up from germline, CDR1 is SEHNR and CDR2 is FQNEAQ (reference sequence). CDR3 size: 15 residues. In DNA form, the CDR3 reads TGTGCCAGCAGCTTAGGGGACAGCTCACATTATGGCTACACCTTC. Translation: CASSLGDSSHYGYTF. The full variable domain, rest sourced from reference TRBV7-9 and TRBJ1-2, is DTGVSQNPRHKITKRGQNVTFRCDPISEHNRLYWYRQTLGQGPEFLTYFQNEAQLEKSRLLSDRFSAERPKGSFSTLEIQRTEQGDSAMYLCASSLGDSSHYGYTFGSGTRLTVV.

This sequence joins TRBV11-3 and TRBJ1-1, with a weak D call TRBD1 (5 bases). The V and J ends lost 1 base and 7 bases respectively, with 16 bases between them. Germline CDR1 is SGHNT and CDR2 is YENEEA. CDR3 length equals 15 residues. The CDR3 loop reads CASSLVVFATVEAFF. The CDR3 DNA reads as TGTGCCAGCAGCTTAGTAGTGTTCGCGACAGTTGAAGCTTTCTTT.

The V and J genes are TRBV29-1 and TRBJ1-1; TRBD1 matches at 9 bases. Germline values: CDR1 SQVTM, CDR2 ANQGSEA. This CDR3 spans 13 amino acids. J lost 5 bases, V lost 6 bases, and 7 bases had no gene match. CDR3 region: CSVLGQGATEAFF. CDR3 DNA: TGCAGCGTGCTGGGACAGGGAGCAACTGAAGCTTTCTTT.